What follows are 25 T cell receptor beta chains derived from one specimen sequenced in a study of CD8 T cells in Susac syndrome (dated by TCRdb to 2018 to 2020). Libraries were prepared through the immunoSEQ multiplex PCR assay. RNA was extracted using the RNeasy kit, and roughly 0.5 to 1 ug of the RNA was reverse transcribed with random hexamers. TCRdb reprocessed the public reads (quality trimming at Q25 with fastp, clone calling with MiXCR) and kept in-frame beta chains. A single entry per CDR3 protein holds the most common genes and DNA from its merged rows. Recorded for this sample are about 300,000 distinct CDR3 sequences; 65% to 90% of them occurred a single time. The ten largest make up around 0.2% of the sample. Sequences were obtained from CD8+ T cells from PBMCs. These receptor sequences come from a human donor with multiple sclerosis.

The chain joins TRBV28 to TRBJ2-7; the match to TRBD1 covers 10 bases. The CDR3 totals 17 residues. The V gene end was trimmed by 5 bases and the J gene end by 7 bases; junction bases not matched to a gene: 17. Germline-derived CDR1 and CDR2 are MDHEN and SYDVKM. CDR3 sequence reads: CASSQGKGDRGQGEQYF. Here the CDR3 DNA reads TGTGCCAGCAGTCAAGGGAAAGGAGACAGGGGGCAAGGAGAGCAGTACTTC.

The V gene is TRBV19, the J gene TRBJ1-5; D is ambiguous. V shed 10 bases and J shed 0 bases, with 10 bases lying between them. The CDR3 contains 13 residues. Germline CDR1 LNHDA, CDR2 SQIVND (reference sequence). CDR3 protein: CATTSFSNQPQHF. CDR3 DNA: TGTGCCACAACCTCGTTTAGCAATCAGCCCCAGCATTTT.

This clonotype came up a few times. The rearrangement links TRBV30 to TRBJ2-6; D remains ambiguous. The CDR3 has 14 residues. Germline V CDR1 and CDR2: GTSNPN, SVGIG (reference sequence). V lost 2 bases to trimming and J lost 1 base, with 6 bases between them. CDR3 bases: TGTGCCTGGAGTCTGGGGTCTGGGGCCAACGTCCTGACTTTC. Its protein product is CAWSLGSGANVLTF.

The J gene is TRBJ2-2, the V gene TRBV4-3; D is unresolved. Germline V CDR1 and CDR2: LGHNA, YSLEER. The CDR3 spans 13 residues. Deletions cut 2 bases from V and 6 bases from J, with 7 bases between. The CDR3 reads CASSQSDPGELFF. The CDR3, as DNA: TGCGCCAGCAGCCAATCGGACCCCGGGGAGCTGTTTTTT.

A single count supports this clonotype. This rearrangement joins TRBV4-2 to TRBJ2-3; 8 nucleotides agree with TRBD2. The V and J ends lost 0 bases and 4 bases, in that order; junction bases with no gene match: 9. The CDR3 has 17 residues. Germline values: CDR1 LGHNA, CDR2 YNFKEQ. CDR3 coding DNA: TGTGCCAGCAGCCAAGATCTGGACAGCGGGAGATCAGATACGCAGTATTTT. Amino acid sequence: CASSQDLDSGRSDTQYF.

The sample holds one count of this clonotype. CDR3 region: CSARSVTGDFQPQHF. The CDR3 DNA reads as TGCAGTGCCCGGAGCGTGACAGGGGATTTTCAGCCCCAGCATTTT. The chain uses TRBV20-1 and TRBJ1-5; 8 bases map to TRBD1. CDR3 length: 15 amino acids. The trim removed 6 bases at V and 6 bases at J, leaving 13 bases unmatched. Germline V gene lookup returns CDR1 DFQATT and CDR2 SNEGSKA (reference sequence).

J is TRBJ2-7 and V is TRBV27, with TRBD1 matching over 8 bases. The CDR3 has 14 residues. V gave up 6 bases and J gave up 6 bases; unmatched junction bases: 10. The germline gives CDR1 MNHEY, CDR2 SMNVEV (reference sequence). The CDR3 DNA follows: TGTGCCAGCAGCCACTACCCCGGGACAGGCGAGCAGTACTTC. It yields the protein CASSHYPGTGEQYF.

The chain recombines TRBV19 with TRBJ2-1; TRBD2 matches 7 bases. This CDR3 region has 13 residues. After removal of 2 bases from V and 5 bases from J, the junction contained 0 bases not matched to a gene. The V gene's germline CDR1 is LNHDA and CDR2 SQIVND (reference sequence). The CDR3 protein is CASSILADNEQFF. CDR3 coding DNA: TGTGCCAGTAGTATACTAGCGGACAATGAGCAGTTCTTC.

This clonotype was seen more than once but under ten times. The CDR3 loop reads CASSFVHEQFF. The CDR3 nucleotides are TGTGCCAGCAGCTTTGTTCATGAGCAGTTCTTC. The chain is built from TRBV5-6 and TRBJ2-1; D is ambiguous. Germline-derived CDR1 and CDR2 are SGHDT and YYEEEE. V was cut by 2 bases and J by 8 bases, with 5 bases left in between. The CDR3 has 11 residues.

The chain recombines TRBV6-5 with TRBJ2-1, with 8 bases that match TRBD2. Germline V gives CDR1 MNHEY, CDR2 SVGAGI. This CDR3 contains 17 residues. The V segment lost 0 bases and the J segment 6 bases; nucleotides outside the gene matches: 10. The CDR3: CASSYSFSGIAPNEQFF. DNA of the CDR3: TGTGCCAGCAGTTACTCATTTAGCGGGATAGCGCCCAATGAGCAGTTCTTC.

In DNA, the CDR3 is TGTGCCTGGAGTGGGCCGACTAGCGGGAGGGCCAGGCTTCGCCACGAGCAGTACTTC. Its protein product is CAWSGPTSGRARLRHEQYF. The rearrangement links TRBV30 to TRBJ2-7, with TRBD2 matching over 14 bases. CDR1 and CDR2 from the germline V gene are GTSNPN and SVGIG (reference sequence). The CDR3 is 19 amino acids. The V segment lost 1 base and the J segment 5 bases; nucleotides outside the gene matches: 16.

This clonotype occurred once. The V call is TRBV19, the J call TRBJ2-1; 9 bases map to TRBD2. This CDR3 region has 14 residues. V trimming: 6 bases; J trimming: 9 bases; junction bases outside the gene matches: 9. Germline V gene lookup returns CDR1 LNHDA and CDR2 SQIVND (reference sequence). The CDR3 protein is CASSLSGGGGEQFF. DNA for the CDR3: TGTGCCAGTAGCCTTAGCGGGGGAGGCGGTGAGCAGTTCTTC.

The rearrangement uses TRBV11-1 and TRBJ2-2; the D is unclear. The V gene's germline CDR1 is SGHAT and CDR2 FQDESV (reference sequence). This CDR3 region has 19 residues. Trimming shortened V by 6 bases and J by 6 bases, and 29 bases separated the two germline ends. The CDR3 spells CASRETRYGRPKDPGELFF. As DNA, the CDR3 is TGTGCCAGCAGGGAAACGAGATACGGACGACCTAAGGATCCCGGGGAGCTGTTTTTT.

This clonotype has only a few counts. The rearrangement links TRBV7-9 to TRBJ2-7, with 11 bases lining up with TRBD2. The CDR3 runs 15 residues. The germline CDR1 and CDR2 sequences are SEHNR and FQNEAQ (reference sequence). J lost 3 bases, V lost 6 bases, and 7 bases had no gene match. CDR3 nucleotides: TGTGCCAGCAGTGAGGGGACTAGCGGATACTACGAGCAGTACTTC. Residues: CASSEGTSGYYEQYF.

V gene TRBV7-9 combines with J gene TRBJ2-7; 8 bases align to TRBD1. Germline trimming cut 5 bases from V and 5 bases from J; bases unmatched to any gene: 8. The CDR3 covers 14 residues. The germline gives CDR1 SEHNR, CDR2 FQNEAQ (reference sequence). The CDR3 loop is CASSPTGGADEQYF. The CDR3 coding sequence is TGTGCCAGCAGCCCAACAGGGGGAGCCGACGAGCAGTACTTC.

This sequence joins TRBV9 and TRBJ2-7, with 12 bases matching TRBD2. Germline assignment: CDR1 SGDLS and CDR2 YYNGEE. This CDR3 comprises 15 residues. V lost 0 bases to trimming and J lost 6 bases; unmatched junction nucleotides: 4. The DNA for the CDR3 is TGTGCCAGCAGCGTAGGACTAGCGGGAGTTCTCGAGCAGTACTTC. Encoded protein: CASSVGLAGVLEQYF.

In DNA, the CDR3 is TGTGCCAGTAGTATAGTAGGCAATCAGCCCCAGCATTTT. It yields the protein CASSIVGNQPQHF. The chain employs TRBV19 and TRBJ1-5; D remains ambiguous. The CDR3 is made up of 13 amino acids. The V end lost 1 base, the J end lost 2 bases, and 3 bases lay between the germline ends. The germline gives CDR1 LNHDA, CDR2 SQIVND (reference sequence).

The chain combines TRBV15 with TRBJ1-2, with D perhaps TRBD1 (5 bases). This CDR3 region has 13 residues. With 5 bases removed from V and 8 bases from J, the gap between germline ends came to 15 bases. Germline values: CDR1 LNHNV, CDR2 YYDKDF (reference sequence). The CDR3 DNA follows: TGTGCCACCAGCGGATCAGGGTCTAACGGCTACACCTTC. It codes for CATSGSGSNGYTF.

CDR3 DNA: TGTGCCAGCGGGACGGCACCAACTAATGAAAAACTGTTTTTT. Protein sequence: CASGTAPTNEKLFF. This chain connects TRBV5-4 to TRBJ1-4; a weak D match, TRBD1 (5 bases). The germline gives CDR1 SGHNT, CDR2 YYREEE (reference sequence). The V gene lost 7 bases and the J gene lost 0 bases, with 10 bases spanning the gap. This CDR3 region has 14 residues.

The rearrangement links TRBV12-3 or TRBV12-4 to TRBJ2-1, with 7 nucleotides matching TRBD1. Trimming removed 10 bases from V and 5 bases from J; junction bases left unmatched: 11. The CDR3 runs to 14 residues. This chain's CDR3 is CATMARDSHNEQFF. The CDR3 bases are TGTGCCACCATGGCTAGGGACAGCCACAATGAGCAGTTCTTC.

The chain carries TRBV7-9 and TRBJ2-3; possible D gene TRBD1, 5 bases. Germline V gives CDR1 SEHNR, CDR2 FQNEAQ (reference sequence). The CDR3 spans 14 residues. V lost 5 bases and J 2 bases, leaving 11 bases between the germline ends. The CDR3, as DNA: TGTGCCAGCAGCCCCGACAGTTTCACAGATACGCAGTATTTT. It yields the protein CASSPDSFTDTQYF.

This clonotype was observed a single time. The chain has TRBV20-1 and TRBJ2-5, with TRBD2 matching over 10 bases. CDR3 length: 15 residues. The germline CDR1 and CDR2 sequences are DFQATT and SNEGSKA (reference sequence). Losses at the gene ends were 5 bases for V and 2 bases for J; bases not matched to a gene: 8. The CDR3 here is CSAYGLAESQETQYF. The CDR3 nucleotides are TGCAGTGCTTATGGACTAGCGGAATCTCAAGAGACCCAGTACTTC.

DNA for the CDR3: TGTGCCAGCAGCTGGGTGACTAGCGGAAACAATGAGCAGTTCTTC. It encodes CASSWVTSGNNEQFF. The V gene is TRBV5-4, the J gene TRBJ2-1, with 9 bases aligning to TRBD2. V lost 3 bases, J lost 5 bases, and 6 bases stayed unmatched. This CDR3 contains 15 residues. Germline V gene data show CDR1 as SGHNT and CDR2 as YYREEE (reference sequence).

The chain carries TRBV5-5 and TRBJ2-2, with D unresolved. This CDR3 is 16 amino acids long. Germline loops: CDR1 SGHKS, CDR2 YYEKEE (reference sequence). The ends were cut back, 0 bases at V and 3 bases at J, with 12 bases in the middle. CDR3 bases: TGTGCCAGCAGCTTGGCCGCCAACACGTACACCGGGGAGCTGTTTTTT. This encodes CASSLAANTYTGELFF.

The sample holds one count of this clonotype. The rearrangement joins TRBV27 to TRBJ1-5; 8 nucleotides agree with TRBD1. The CDR3 runs 14 residues. Germline trimming cut 6 bases from V and 7 bases from J; bases unmatched to any gene: 8. Germline CDR1 and CDR2: MNHEY and SMNVEV (reference sequence). CDR3 DNA: TGTGCCAGCAGGGGTACAGGGGGTGGGCAGCCCCAGCATTTT. Translation gives CASRGTGGGQPQHF.